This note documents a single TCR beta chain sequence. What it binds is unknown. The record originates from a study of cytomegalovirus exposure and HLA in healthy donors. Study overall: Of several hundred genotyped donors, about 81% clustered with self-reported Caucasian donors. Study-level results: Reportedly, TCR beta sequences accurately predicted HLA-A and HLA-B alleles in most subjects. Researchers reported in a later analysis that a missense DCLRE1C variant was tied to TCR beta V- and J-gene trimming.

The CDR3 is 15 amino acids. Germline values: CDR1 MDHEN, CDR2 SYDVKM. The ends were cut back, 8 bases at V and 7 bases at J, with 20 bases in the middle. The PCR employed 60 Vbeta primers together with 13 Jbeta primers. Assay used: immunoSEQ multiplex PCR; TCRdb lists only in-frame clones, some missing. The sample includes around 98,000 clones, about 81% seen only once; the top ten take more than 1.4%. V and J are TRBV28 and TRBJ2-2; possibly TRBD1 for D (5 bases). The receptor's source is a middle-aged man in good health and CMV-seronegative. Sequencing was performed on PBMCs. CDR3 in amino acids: CASGALGNRGGELFF. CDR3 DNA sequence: TGTGCCAGCGGGGCCCTGGGGAACCGAGGCGGGGAGCTGTTTTTT.